Presented here are 30 T cell receptor beta chains from one specimen sequenced in a study of blood T cell repertoires in COVID-19. TCRdb's table, derived via immunoSEQ multiplex PCR, lists solely in-frame clones and lacks some. Of a few hundred thousand clones in the sample, roughly 90% were seen once. Sequencing was performed on peripheral blood. These TCRs come from a woman aged 25 to 39 with COVID-19, enrolled during active disease.

The rearrangement joins TRBV7-3 to TRBJ2-3, with 8 bases fitting TRBD2. The V gene's germline CDR1 is SGHTA and CDR2 FQGTGA. Trimming took 1 base from V and 5 from J; bases not matched to a gene: 5. The CDR3 extends over 15 amino acids. CDR3: CASSLSGRLRDTQYF. CDR3 nucleotides: TGTGCCAGCAGCTTAAGCGGGAGGTTAAGAGATACGCAGTATTTT. Full variable domain (rest looked up from reference TRBV7-3 and TRBJ2-3): GAGVSQTPSNKVTEKGKYVELRCDPISGHTALYWYRQSLGQGPEFLIYFQGTGAADDSGLPNDRFFAVRPEGSVSTLKIQRTERGDSAVYLCASSLSGRLRDTQYFGPGTRLTVL.

V and J are TRBV27 and TRBJ1-2, with D tentatively TRBD1 (5 bases). The CDR3 totals 19 residues. The V gene's germline CDR1 is MNHEY and CDR2 SMNVEV (reference sequence). V was pared by 5 bases and J by 6 bases, with 31 bases between. The chain's CDR3 is CASSALGLRGLRLGDGYTF. CDR3 nucleotide sequence: TGTGCCAGCAGTGCGCTAGGTCTAAGGGGTTTAAGGTTGGGTGATGGCTACACCTTC.

The chain joins TRBV19 to TRBJ1-1; 7 positions agree with TRBD1. Germline CDR1 and CDR2: LNHDA and SQIVND (reference sequence). V lost 3 bases, J lost 0 bases, and 7 bases stayed unmatched. The CDR3 covers 16 residues. CDR3 DNA: TGTGCCAGTAGTATTGCGGGACAGCCGATGAACACTGAAGCTTTCTTT. Translated, it gives CASSIAGQPMNTEAFF.

V is TRBV11-2 and J is TRBJ2-2; tentatively, D is TRBD2 (5 bases). Germline CDR1 is SGHAT and CDR2 is FQNNGV. This CDR3 is built from 16 residues. V lost 5 bases and J 5 bases, leaving 18 bases between the germline ends. The CDR3 reads CASSPPRTQRTGELFF. The DNA for the CDR3 is TGTGCCAGCAGCCCCCCGCGGACCCAGCGGACCGGGGAGCTGTTTTTT.

This chain joins TRBV28 and TRBJ1-5, with TRBD1 as a possible D gene (6 bases). The V end lost 6 bases, the J end lost 7 bases, and 19 bases lay between the germline ends. The CDR3 runs to 15 residues. CDR1 and CDR2 (germline): MDHEN, SYDVKM. The CDR3 sequence is CASSLDRSFRQPQHF. The CDR3 DNA follows: TGTGCCAGCAGCCTAGACAGGTCCTTTAGGCAGCCCCAGCATTTT.

This chain connects TRBV19 to TRBJ1-2; 7 bases are shared with TRBD1. Germline V gene data show CDR1 as LNHDA and CDR2 as SQIVND (reference sequence). The CDR3 is 16 amino acids. The J segment lost 3 bases and the V segment lost 5 bases, leaving 12 bases of the junction unmatched. CDR3 nucleotides: TGTGCCAGTAGTTCCAAACGGACAGGCCTTTACTATGGCTACACCTTC. Encoded protein: CASSSKRTGLYYGYTF.

The rearrangement links TRBV4-2 to TRBJ2-2, with 9 bases identical to TRBD2. CDR3 length equals 18 residues. Germline V gene lookup returns CDR1 LGHNA and CDR2 YNFKEQ. J gave up 0 bases and V 4 bases, and 9 bases lay outside the gene matches. CDR3 residues: CASSRVPGLAANTGELFF. The DNA of the CDR3 is TGTGCCAGCAGCCGAGTCCCGGGACTAGCTGCGAACACCGGGGAGCTGTTTTTT.

This chain links TRBV30 with TRBJ2-7; 11 positions agree with TRBD1. V lost 1 base and J lost 5; bases outside the gene matches: 1. CDR3 size: 13 residues. CDR1 and CDR2 from the germline V gene are GTSNPN and SVGIG (reference sequence). CDR3 sequence (DNA): TGTGCCTGGAGTGAGGGACAGGGGGACGAGCAGTACTTC. Protein sequence: CAWSEGQGDEQYF.

CDR3 amino acids: CASSPWTGKAFF. The CDR3 DNA reads TGTGCCAGCAGCCCCTGGACAGGGAAAGCTTTCTTT. This chain uses TRBV7-2 with TRBJ1-1; 8 nucleotides align to TRBD1. In germline, CDR1 is SGHTA, CDR2 FQGNSA. CDR3 length: 12 residues. V shed 5 bases and J 9 bases; nucleotides not matched to a gene: 5.

The chain links TRBV7-6 to TRBJ1-5; tentative D call: TRBD1 (5 bases). Germline lookup yields CDR1 SGHVS and CDR2 FNYEAQ. This CDR3 is built from 15 residues. V dropped 5 bases and J dropped 1 base, with 12 bases sitting between them. As DNA, the CDR3 is TGTGCCAGCAGCCCCGGACAAAAGAGCAATCAGCCCCAGCATTTT. Protein product: CASSPGQKSNQPQHF.

This clone was detected only a few times. The J gene is TRBJ2-1, the V gene TRBV6-6; D might be TRBD2 (6 bases). CDR1 and CDR2 (germline): MNHNY, SVGAGI (reference sequence). V gave up 0 bases and J gave up 6 bases, with 12 bases separating them. The CDR3 sequence is 15 residues long. For the CDR3, the DNA is TGTGCCAGCAGTTACTCGGAGGGATCCGTCAATGAGCAGTTCTTC. Translated: CASSYSEGSVNEQFF.

The gene calls are TRBV20-1 and TRBJ2-2; D is perhaps TRBD2 (5 bases). This CDR3 comprises 14 residues. Germline CDR1 DFQATT, CDR2 SNEGSKA (reference sequence). Between the trimmed V and J ends, which lost 3 bases and 5 bases, there was a span of 13 bases. The CDR3 region is CSASFAGDTGELFF. CDR3 DNA: TGCAGTGCTAGTTTCGCGGGTGATACCGGGGAGCTGTTTTTT.

J is TRBJ2-5 and V is TRBV7-9, with D perhaps TRBD2 (7 bases). Germline lookup yields CDR1 SEHNR and CDR2 FQNEAQ (reference sequence). The CDR3 is 14 amino acids. V lost 5 bases and J lost 5, with 15 bases in between. The CDR3 coding sequence is TGTGCCAGCAGCCCGGGGGGCGCGTGGGAGACCCAGTACTTC. This codes for CASSPGGAWETQYF.

The genes are TRBV6-6 and TRBJ1-2; D not resolved. This CDR3 is 12 amino acids long. V was trimmed by 4 bases and J by 8 bases, leaving 11 bases between them. Germline CDR1 is MNHNY and CDR2 is SVGAGI (reference sequence). This chain's CDR3 is CASSSGLRGYTF. The CDR3 DNA reads as TGTGCCAGCAGTTCCGGACTGCGGGGCTACACCTTC.

The chain links TRBV30 to TRBJ1-1; D unresolved. CDR1 and CDR2 (germline): GTSNPN, SVGIG (reference sequence). V lost 2 bases and J lost 4, with 17 bases in between. This CDR3 is built from 15 residues. CDR3 residues: CAWSLAPGFRTEAFF. The CDR3 region has the DNA TGTGCCTGGAGTCTGGCCCCCGGGTTTCGCACTGAAGCTTTCTTT.

The genes are TRBV28 and TRBJ1-1; D not resolved. There are 17 residues in the CDR3. In germline, CDR1 is MDHEN, CDR2 SYDVKM. The V end was cut by 3 bases, the J end by 0 bases, with 17 bases between. The CDR3 DNA reads as TGTGCCAGCAGTTTCGGACCCATCGGGATAATGAACACTGAAGCTTTCTTT. It translates to CASSFGPIGIMNTEAFF.

This clone was recorded only once. The rearrangement joins TRBV3-1 (or the pseudogene TRBV3-2) to TRBJ2-2; the match to TRBD1 covers 7 bases. The trim removed 3 bases at V and 5 bases at J, leaving 3 bases unmatched. The CDR3 extends over 14 amino acids. Germline lookup yields CDR1 LGHDT and CDR2 YNNKEL (reference sequence). DNA of the CDR3: TGTGCCAGCAGCCACACGACAGGGACCGGGGAGCTGTTTTTT. Its translation is CASSHTTGTGELFF.

The chain has TRBV2 and TRBJ2-2; weak D call: TRBD1 (6 bases). Per the germline V gene, CDR1 is SNHLY and CDR2 is FYNNEI. Deletions cut 3 bases from V and 6 bases from J, with 11 bases between. The CDR3 length is 14 residues. The CDR3 DNA is TGTGCCAGCAGTGACAGGGGATGGGCCGGGGAGCTGTTTTTT. Its protein is CASSDRGWAGELFF. Using reference TRBV2 and TRBJ2-2 for the parts outside the CDR3, the full variable domain is EPEVTQTPSHQVTQMGQEVILRCVPISNHLYFYWYRQILGQKVEFLVSFYNNEISEKSEIFDDQFSVERPDGSNFTLKIRSTKLEDSAMYFCASSDRGWAGELFFGEGSRLTVL.

This clone was picked up one time. V is TRBV24-1 and J is TRBJ1-5, with unresolved D. V was cut by 4 bases and J by 5 bases, with 14 bases left in between. This CDR3 has 15 residues. CDR1 is KGHDR and CDR2 is SFDVKD in the germline V gene. The CDR3 loop is CATSDPLPTYQPQHF. The CDR3 DNA sequence: TGTGCCACCAGTGACCCCCTTCCTACCTATCAGCCCCAGCATTTT.

Only a few counts were recorded for this clone. Here the CDR3 omits its conserved ending phenylalanine or tryptophan, so a read error is the likely source. No DNA is shown, since the ends of the CDR3 on it are uncertain; the CDR3 is the one TCRdb lists. The chain recombines TRBV11-2 with TRBJ1-1; TRBD1 reflects the table's D call only, with no check against the DNA. Ends included, the CDR3 has 13 residues. Germline V CDR1 and CDR2: SGHAT, FQNNGV. The CDR3 spells CASSLGQGSPFLL.

This clone was detected only once. The J gene is TRBJ1-1, the V gene TRBV3-1 (or the pseudogene TRBV3-2), with TRBD1 matching 7 bases. The CDR3 spans 15 residues. The J segment lost 3 bases and the V segment lost 4 bases, leaving 8 bases of the junction unmatched. Per germline, CDR1 LGHDT and CDR2 YNNKEL (reference sequence). The CDR3 loop is CASSRSEGAHTEAFF. Here the CDR3 DNA reads TGTGCCAGCAGCCGATCGGAGGGGGCTCACACTGAAGCTTTCTTT.

The chain combines TRBV6-5 with TRBJ1-1; possibly TRBD1 for D (6 bases). Trimming left V 7 bases short and J 5 bases short, with 11 bases between. The CDR3 has 12 amino acids. CDR1 MNHEY and CDR2 SVGAGI come from the germline V gene. The CDR3 region is CASTQTGTEAFF. CDR3 in DNA: TGTGCCAGCACCCAAACAGGGACTGAAGCTTTCTTT.

This chain links TRBV9 with TRBJ2-7, with TRBD1 identical over 8 bases. Germline CDR1 SGDLS, CDR2 YYNGEE. The trim removed 3 bases at V and 4 bases at J, leaving 9 bases unmatched. The length of the CDR3 is 15 residues. The CDR3 here is CASSGMRQGNYEQYF. CDR3 in DNA: TGTGCCAGCAGCGGTATGCGACAGGGGAATTACGAGCAGTACTTC.

This chain links TRBV19 with TRBJ1-1; unclear D gene. This CDR3 region has 12 residues. V shed 4 bases and J shed 1 base, with 4 bases lying between them. Germline assignment: CDR1 LNHDA and CDR2 SQIVND (reference sequence). The CDR3 coding sequence is TGTGCCAGTAGTAACAGGAACACTGAAGCTTTCTTT. Translation: CASSNRNTEAFF.

The gene calls are TRBV5-4 and TRBJ1-1, with 8 positions matching TRBD1. CDR1 and CDR2 (germline): SGHNT, YYREEE (reference sequence). V gave up 4 bases and J gave up 0 bases; unmatched junction bases: 11. The CDR3 runs 17 residues. Here the CDR3 reads CASSPGRTGIMNTEAFF. The DNA of the CDR3 is TGTGCCAGCAGCCCCGGAAGGACAGGGATTATGAACACTGAAGCTTTCTTT.

V usage is TRBV2 and J usage is TRBJ1-5; possible D gene TRBD1, 5 bases. Per germline, CDR1 SNHLY and CDR2 FYNNEI. V shed 4 bases and J shed 4 bases, with 14 bases lying between them. The CDR3 sequence is 15 residues long. CDR3 protein: CASSAGVWENQPQHF. For the CDR3, the DNA is TGTGCCAGCAGTGCGGGGGTCTGGGAAAATCAGCCCCAGCATTTT.

This chain uses TRBV19 with TRBJ1-1; unclear D gene. Per germline, CDR1 LNHDA and CDR2 SQIVND (reference sequence). CDR3 length equals 13 residues. V lost 4 bases and J 1 base, leaving 7 bases between the germline ends. The CDR3 protein is CASSNTRNTEAFF. In DNA form, the CDR3 reads TGTGCCAGTAGTAACACAAGGAACACTGAAGCTTTCTTT.

The V and J genes are TRBV19 and TRBJ2-7, with 13 positions matching TRBD2. V lost 4 bases to trimming and J lost 6 bases; unmatched junction nucleotides: 6. The CDR3 has 15 residues. CDR1 and CDR2 from the germline V gene are LNHDA and SQIVND (reference sequence). DNA for the CDR3: TGTGCCAGTAGTAAGGGGACTAGCGGGATCGGCGAGCAGTACTTC. Translating gives CASSKGTSGIGEQYF.

This clone was counted between two and nine times. The rearrangement joins TRBV5-1 to TRBJ2-2, with TRBD1 identical over 7 bases. CDR3 size: 18 residues. Germline CDR1 and CDR2: SGHRS and YFSETQ. Trimming cost V 4 bases and J 3 bases; bases outside gene matches: 15. The CDR3 loop is CASSQTLTRGSYTGELFF. The CDR3 DNA follows: TGCGCCAGCAGCCAAACCTTGACCAGGGGGTCGTACACCGGGGAGCTGTTTTTT.

The chain has TRBV14 and TRBJ1-1; TRBD1 aligns across 7 bases. The CDR3 spans 17 residues. Germline loops: CDR1 SGHDN, CDR2 FVKESK. The ends lost 3 bases at V and 1 base at J; junction bases unmatched: 11. CDR3 sequence (DNA): TGTGCCAGCAGCCAGGACCAGGGGGGCGGACGGAACACTGAAGCTTTCTTT. Translated: CASSQDQGGGRNTEAFF.